The clone carrying this T cell receptor beta chain was observed a handful of times. Antigen unknown. The data were obtained in a study of shared clonotypes between healthy human individuals. Overall study results and limits: Rarefaction curves obtained for sorted subsets showed sequencing incomplete despite large depth. Estimated richness was generally greater in naive than memory subsets. It was expected that sequencing depth would affect clonotype sharing among donors.

In the source study's methods: Without quality scores, immunoSEQ junctional reads could not be filtered like full-length reads. TCRdb's copy holds only in-frame clones and misses some; the assay was immunoSEQ multiplex PCR. V and J calls and clone size follow that table, whereas D and trimming were derived from the DNA. The sample lists about 690,000 clones, less than 95% occurring once. Germline V gene data show CDR1 as SEHNR and CDR2 as FQNEAQ (reference sequence). Trimming at V came to 5 bases and at J to 1 base, leaving 7 bases not matched to a gene. The CDR3 has 15 residues. This clonotype was obtained from a man younger than 30 in good health. Some clones in this sample may be carry-over from other donors' samples. The V gene is TRBV7-9, the J gene TRBJ1-1, with 7 bases lining up with TRBD1. The source material was memory CD8+ T cells from PBMCs. Subset described: CD45RO+ cells pooled with CCR7-negative TemRA cells. The CDR3 nucleotides read TGTGCCAGCAGCCCTAGGGGACAGAGGAACACTGAAGCTTTCTTT. Encoded protein: CASSPRGQRNTEAFF.